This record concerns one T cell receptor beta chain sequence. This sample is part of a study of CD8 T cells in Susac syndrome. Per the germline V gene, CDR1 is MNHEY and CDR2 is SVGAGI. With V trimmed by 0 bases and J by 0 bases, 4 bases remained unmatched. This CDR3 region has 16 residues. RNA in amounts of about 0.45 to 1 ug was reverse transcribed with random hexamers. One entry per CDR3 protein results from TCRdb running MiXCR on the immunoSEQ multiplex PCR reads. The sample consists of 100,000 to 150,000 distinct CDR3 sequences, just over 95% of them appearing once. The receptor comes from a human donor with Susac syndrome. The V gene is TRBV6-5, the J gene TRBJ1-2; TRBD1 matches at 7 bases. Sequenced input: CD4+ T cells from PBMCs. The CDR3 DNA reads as TGTGCCAGCAGTTACTCCCGGACAGGCTCTAACTATGGCTACACCTTC. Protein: CASSYSRTGSNYGYTF.